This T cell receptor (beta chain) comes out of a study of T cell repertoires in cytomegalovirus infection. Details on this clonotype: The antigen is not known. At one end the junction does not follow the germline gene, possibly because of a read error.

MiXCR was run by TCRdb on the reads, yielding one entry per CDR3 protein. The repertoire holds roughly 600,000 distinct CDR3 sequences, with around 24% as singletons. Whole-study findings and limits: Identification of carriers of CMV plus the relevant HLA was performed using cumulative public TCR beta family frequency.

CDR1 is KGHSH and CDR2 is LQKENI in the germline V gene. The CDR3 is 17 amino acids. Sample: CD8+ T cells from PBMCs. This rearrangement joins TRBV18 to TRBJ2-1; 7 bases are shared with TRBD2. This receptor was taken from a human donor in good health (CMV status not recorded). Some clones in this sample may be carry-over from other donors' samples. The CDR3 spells CTSSPREWDYTRNEQFF. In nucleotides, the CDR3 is TGTACCAGCTCACCACGGGAATGGGACTACACTAGGAATGAGCAGTTCTTC.